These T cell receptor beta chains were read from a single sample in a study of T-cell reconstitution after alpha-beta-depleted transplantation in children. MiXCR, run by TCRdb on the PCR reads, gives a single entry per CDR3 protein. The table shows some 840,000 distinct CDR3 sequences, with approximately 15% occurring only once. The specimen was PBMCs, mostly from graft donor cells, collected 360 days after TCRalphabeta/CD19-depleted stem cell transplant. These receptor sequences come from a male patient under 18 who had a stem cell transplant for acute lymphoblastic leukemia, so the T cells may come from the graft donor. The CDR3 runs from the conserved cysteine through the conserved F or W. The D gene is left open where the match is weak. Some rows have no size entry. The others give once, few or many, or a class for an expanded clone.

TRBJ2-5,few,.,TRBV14,TGTGCCAGCAGCCCCTTTGATTGGGGAAGGGCGACCCAGTACTTC,CASSPFDWGRATQYF
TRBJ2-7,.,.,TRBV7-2,TGTGGTGTGGGGGGCATTGCCTACGAGCAGTACTTC,CGVGGIAYEQYF
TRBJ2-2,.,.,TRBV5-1,TGCGCCAGCAGCTTTGGAGGGATCCTCACCGGGGAGCTGTTTTTT,CASSFGGILTGELFF
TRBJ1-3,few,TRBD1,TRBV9,TGTGCCAGCACCAGGGGGAAAATGGGAAACACCATATATTTT,CASTRGKMGNTIYF
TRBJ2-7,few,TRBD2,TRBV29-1,TGCAGCACCCTCGGGGGGGCCTACGAGCAGTACTTC,CSTLGGAYEQYF
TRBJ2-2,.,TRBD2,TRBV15,TGTGCCACCAGCAGAGATGGAAGTAGACTAGCGGGAGGGTACACCGGGGAGCTGTTTTTT,CATSRDGSRLAGGYTGELFF
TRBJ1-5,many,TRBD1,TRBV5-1,TGCGCCAGCAGCCTCGGACAGGAGGATCAGCCCCAGCATTTT,CASSLGQEDQPQHF
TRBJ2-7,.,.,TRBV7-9,TGTGCCAGCACCTCGGCCCCATACGAGCAGTACTTC,CASTSAPYEQYF
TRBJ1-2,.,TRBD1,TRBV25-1,TGTGCCAGCAGCGATCCGGGACAGGGATTCTATGGCTACACCTTC,CASSDPGQGFYGYTF
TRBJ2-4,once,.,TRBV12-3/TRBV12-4,TGTGCCAGCAGTTCGGTCTTGGGGGCTGGGGCCAAAAACATTCAGTACTTC,CASSSVLGAGAKNIQYF
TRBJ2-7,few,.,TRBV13,TGTGCCAGCAGCCCGCGGCTGGCAAACAGCCACGAGCAGTACTTC,CASSPRLANSHEQYF
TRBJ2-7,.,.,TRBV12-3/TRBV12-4,TGTGCCAGCAGTTTCGCGGGATCCTTGCTCGAGCAGTACTTC,CASSFAGSLLEQYF
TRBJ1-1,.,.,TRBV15,TGTGCCACCAGCAGAGACACCATGAACACTGAAGCTTTCTTT,CATSRDTMNTEAFF
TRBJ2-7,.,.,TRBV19,TGTGCCAGTAGCGGACAGTACGGGGCCTACGAGCAGTACTTC,CASSGQYGAYEQYF
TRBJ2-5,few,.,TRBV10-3,TGTGCCATCAGTGAGTCGTGGGAGACCCAGTACTTC,CAISESWETQYF
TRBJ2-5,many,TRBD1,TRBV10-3,TGTGCCATCAGTGAGTTACAGGGGGCGCGTGAGACCCAGTACTTC,CAISELQGARETQYF
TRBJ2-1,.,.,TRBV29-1,TGCAGCGTTGAAGCAAATAACAATGAGCAGTTCTTC,CSVEANNNEQFF
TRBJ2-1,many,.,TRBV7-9,TGTGCCAGCAGCCCTGGACTCAAGAGCTCCTACAATGAGCAGTTCTTC,CASSPGLKSSYNEQFF
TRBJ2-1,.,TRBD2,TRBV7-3,TGTGCCAGCAGCTCCACCGGCGGGAGCTTGGGTGAGCAGTTCTTC,CASSSTGGSLGEQFF
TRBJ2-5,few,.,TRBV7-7,TGTGCCAGCAGCTCTTTGACCCCGGGGGAGACCCAGTACTTC,CASSSLTPGETQYF
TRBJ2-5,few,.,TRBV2,TGTGCCAGCAGTGCGAGTTACACCCAGTACTTC,CASSASYTQYF
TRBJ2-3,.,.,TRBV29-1,TGCAGCGTTGTTTTAAGTCACGGGGCAGATACGCAGTATTTT,CSVVLSHGADTQYF
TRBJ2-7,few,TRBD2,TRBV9,TGTGCCAGCAGCCTTTCTAGCGGGAGGAGGTACGAGCAGTACTTC,CASSLSSGRRYEQYF
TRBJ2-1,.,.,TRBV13,TGTGCCAGCAGCTTAGGGGCAGACGACAATGAGCAGTTCTTC,CASSLGADDNEQFF
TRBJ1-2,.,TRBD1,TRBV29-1,TGCAGCGTTGACTCGGGACAGTCCTACTATGGCTACACCTTC,CSVDSGQSYYGYTF
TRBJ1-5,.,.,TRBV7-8,TGTGCCAGCAGCTCGATAACCGGGAGTTACCAGCCCCAGCATTTT,CASSSITGSYQPQHF
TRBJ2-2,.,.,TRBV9,TGTGCCAGCAGCGTAGCCAGGGTGGGGACCGGGGAGCTGTTTTTT,CASSVARVGTGELFF
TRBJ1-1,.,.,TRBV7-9,TGTGCCAGCAGCTCCCTAGACACTGAAGCTTTCTTT,CASSSLDTEAFF
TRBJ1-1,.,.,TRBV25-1,TGTGCCAGCAGTGAACCCCGGGCTACTGAAGCTTTCTTT,CASSEPRATEAFF
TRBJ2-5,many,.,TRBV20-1,TGCAGTGCTAGAGATCTGGGACGAGGGGAGACCCAGTACTTC,CSARDLGRGETQYF
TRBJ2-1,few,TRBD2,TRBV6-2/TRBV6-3,TGTGCCAGCAGACGACTAGCGGGAGGGCCCTATGAGCAGTTCTTC,CASRRLAGGPYEQFF
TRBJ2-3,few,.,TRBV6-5,TGTGCCAGCAGTTACCATGGCAGTTCGGGGTCAGATACGCAGTATTTT,CASSYHGSSGSDTQYF
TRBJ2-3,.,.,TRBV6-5,TGTGCCAGCAGTTACTCGAGATTGGCATACACAGATACGCAGTATTTT,CASSYSRLAYTDTQYF
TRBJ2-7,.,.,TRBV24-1,TGTGCCACCAGTGATTCAGGGGCGGCGTACGAGCAGTACTTC,CATSDSGAAYEQYF
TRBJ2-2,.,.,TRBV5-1,TGCGCCACCCAGCGGACAAACACCGGGGAGCTGTTTTTT,CATQRTNTGELFF
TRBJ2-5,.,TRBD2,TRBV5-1,TGCGCCAGCAGCTTGGGGCGACTAGCGGACCAAGAGACCCAGTACTTC,CASSLGRLADQETQYF
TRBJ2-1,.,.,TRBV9,TGTGCCAGCAGCGTAGCTTGGAAGACCAATGAGCAGTTCTTC,CASSVAWKTNEQFF
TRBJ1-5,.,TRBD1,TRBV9,TGTGCCAGCAGCGTAGGGACAGGGGTCAATCAGCCCCAGCATTTT,CASSVGTGVNQPQHF
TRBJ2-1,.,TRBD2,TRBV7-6,TGTGCCAGCAGCTTAGGACTAGCGGAGCACAATGAGCAGTTCTTC,CASSLGLAEHNEQFF
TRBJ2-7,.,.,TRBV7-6,TGTGCCAGCAGCTCCCCGCAGAGTTACGAGCAGTACTTC,CASSSPQSYEQYF
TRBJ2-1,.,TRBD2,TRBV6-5,TGTGCCAGCAGTTACTCGCGTCGCCTAGCGGAATACAATGAGCAGTTCTTC,CASSYSRRLAEYNEQFF
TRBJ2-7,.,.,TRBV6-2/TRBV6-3,TGTGCCAGCAATCACGTGCCAGGGACCTACGAGCAGTACTTC,CASNHVPGTYEQYF
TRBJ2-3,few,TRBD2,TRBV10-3,TGTGCCATCAGTGAGGAGAGCGGACTAGCGGGAGTGAAAGATACGCAGTATTTT,CAISEESGLAGVKDTQYF
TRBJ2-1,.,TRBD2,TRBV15,TGTGCCACCAGCAGAGAGAGAAGACTAGCGGGGAACAATGAGCAGTTCTTC,CATSRERRLAGNNEQFF
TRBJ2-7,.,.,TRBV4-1,TGCGCCAGCAGCCATATTGGGGGCAGGCAGTTCTACGAGCAGTACTTC,CASSHIGGRQFYEQYF
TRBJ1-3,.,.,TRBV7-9,TGTGCCAGCAGCTTAGTTCTGGCCGGGTCTGGAAACACCATATATTTT,CASSLVLAGSGNTIYF
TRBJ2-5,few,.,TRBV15,TGTGCCACCAGCAGAGGACTCCTTCAAGAGACCCAGTACTTC,CATSRGLLQETQYF
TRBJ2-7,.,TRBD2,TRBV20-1,TGCAGTGCTATGACTAGCGGGGCCTACGAGCAGTACTTC,CSAMTSGAYEQYF
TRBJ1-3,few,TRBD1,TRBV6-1,TGTGCCAGCAGACCCGGGACAGGGTCCGGAAACACCATATATTTT,CASRPGTGSGNTIYF
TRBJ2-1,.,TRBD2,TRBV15,TGTGCCACCAGCAGAGATAGAGCGGGGCAAAACAATGAGCAGTTCTTC,CATSRDRAGQNNEQFF
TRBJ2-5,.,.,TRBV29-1,TGCAGCGTTGAGGCCGGTATCGTGGAGACCCAGTACTTC,CSVEAGIVETQYF
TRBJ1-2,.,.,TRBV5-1,TGCGCCAGCAGTCTTACATACTTAAACTATGGCTACACCTTC,CASSLTYLNYGYTF
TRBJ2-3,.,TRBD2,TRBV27,TGTGCCAGCAGTTCCCCGGGACTAGCGGGAGGGCCCAGATTCTCCGCAGATACGCAGTATTTT,CASSSPGLAGGPRFSADTQYF